This T cell receptor (beta chain) is from a study of monozygotic twins with inflammatory bowel disease. TCRdb reprocessed the 5' RACE reads and stores each CDR3 protein as one record, lacking DNA. The specimen's table records some 190,000 distinct CDR3 sequences. Germline CDR1 is MNHEY and CDR2 is SVGAGI. The CDR3 runs 14 residues. The clonotype originates from a human donor with ulcerative colitis or Crohn's disease, or a healthy co-twin of an affected twin (not recorded which). The sample comprised blood. The J gene is TRBJ2-7, the V gene TRBV6-5; the D call of TRBD1 rests on TCRdb alone, since no DNA is present to check it. The CDR3: CAGSSTGGPYEQYF.